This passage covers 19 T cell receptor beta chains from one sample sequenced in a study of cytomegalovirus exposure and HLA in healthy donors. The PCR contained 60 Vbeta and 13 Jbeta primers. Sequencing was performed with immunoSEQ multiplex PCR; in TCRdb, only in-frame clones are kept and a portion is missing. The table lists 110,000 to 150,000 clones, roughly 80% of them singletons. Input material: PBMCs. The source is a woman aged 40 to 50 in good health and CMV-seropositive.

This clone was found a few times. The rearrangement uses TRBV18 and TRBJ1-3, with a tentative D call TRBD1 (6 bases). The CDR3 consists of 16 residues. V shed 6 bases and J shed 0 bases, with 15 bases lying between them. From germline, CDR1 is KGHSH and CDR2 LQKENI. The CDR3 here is CASSPVTGNSGNTIYF. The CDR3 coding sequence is TGTGCCAGCTCCCCGGTCACAGGGAACTCTGGAAACACCATATATTTT.

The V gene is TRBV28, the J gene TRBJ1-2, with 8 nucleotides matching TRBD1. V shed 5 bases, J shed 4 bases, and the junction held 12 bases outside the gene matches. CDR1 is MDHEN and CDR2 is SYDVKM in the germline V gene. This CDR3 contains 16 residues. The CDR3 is CASSGDRSNFRYGYTF. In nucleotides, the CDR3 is TGTGCCAGCAGTGGGGACAGGTCCAACTTCCGCTATGGCTACACCTTC.

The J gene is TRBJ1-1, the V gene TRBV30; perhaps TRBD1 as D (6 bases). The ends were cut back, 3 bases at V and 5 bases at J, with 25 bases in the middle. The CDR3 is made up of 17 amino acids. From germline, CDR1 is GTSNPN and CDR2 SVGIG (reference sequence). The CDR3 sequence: CAWSPSGAPGSRTEAFF. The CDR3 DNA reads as TGTGCCTGGAGCCCCTCAGGGGCCCCCGGTAGTAGGACTGAAGCTTTCTTT.

CDR3 sequence: CASSMGQGRETQYF. Here the CDR3 DNA reads TGTGCCAGTAGTATGGGACAGGGTAGGGAGACCCAGTACTTC. The chain links TRBV19 to TRBJ2-5; TRBD1 aligns across 9 bases. Germline V lookup: CDR1 LNHDA, CDR2 SQIVND (reference sequence). The V segment lost 3 bases and the J segment 5 bases; nucleotides outside the gene matches: 4. CDR3 length equals 14 residues. The whole variable domain, remainder taken from reference TRBV19 and TRBJ2-5, is DGGITQSPKYLFRKEGQNVTLSCEQNLNHDAMYWYRQDPGQGLRLIYYSQIVNDFQKGDIAEGYSVSREKKESFPLTVTSAQKNPTAFYLCASSMGQGRETQYFGPGTRLLVL.

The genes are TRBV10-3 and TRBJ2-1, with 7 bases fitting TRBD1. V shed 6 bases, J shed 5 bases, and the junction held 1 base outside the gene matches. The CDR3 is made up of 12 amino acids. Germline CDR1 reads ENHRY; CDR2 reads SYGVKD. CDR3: CAIRGGHNEQFF. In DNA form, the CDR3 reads TGTGCCATCAGAGGGGGCCACAATGAGCAGTTCTTC.

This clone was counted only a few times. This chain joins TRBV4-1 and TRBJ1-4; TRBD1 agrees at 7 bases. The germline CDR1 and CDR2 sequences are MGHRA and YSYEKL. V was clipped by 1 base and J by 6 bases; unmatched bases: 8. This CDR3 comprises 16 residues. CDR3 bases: TGCGCCAGCAGCCAAGTTGTAGGGACAGCATATGAAAAACTGTTTTTT. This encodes CASSQVVGTAYEKLFF.

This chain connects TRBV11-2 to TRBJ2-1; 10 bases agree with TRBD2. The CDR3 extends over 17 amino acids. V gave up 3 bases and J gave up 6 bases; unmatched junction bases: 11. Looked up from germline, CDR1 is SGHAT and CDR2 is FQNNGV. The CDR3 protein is CASSFSLSGGASNEQFF. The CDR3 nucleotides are TGTGCCAGCAGCTTTTCCCTCAGCGGGGGGGCCAGCAATGAGCAGTTCTTC.

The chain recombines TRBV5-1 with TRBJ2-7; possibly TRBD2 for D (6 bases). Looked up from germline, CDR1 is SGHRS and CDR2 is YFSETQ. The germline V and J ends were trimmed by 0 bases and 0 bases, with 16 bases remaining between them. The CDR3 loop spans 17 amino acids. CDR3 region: CASSLEPGLRSSYEQYF. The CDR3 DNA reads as TGCGCCAGCAGCTTGGAACCGGGACTCAGGAGCTCCTACGAGCAGTACTTC.

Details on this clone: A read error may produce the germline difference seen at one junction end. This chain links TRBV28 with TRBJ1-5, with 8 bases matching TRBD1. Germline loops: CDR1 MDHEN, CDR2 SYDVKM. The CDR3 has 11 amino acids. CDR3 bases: TGTGCCAGCAGCCCGCGCAGGGGGCTCAATTTT. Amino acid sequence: CASSPRRGLNF.

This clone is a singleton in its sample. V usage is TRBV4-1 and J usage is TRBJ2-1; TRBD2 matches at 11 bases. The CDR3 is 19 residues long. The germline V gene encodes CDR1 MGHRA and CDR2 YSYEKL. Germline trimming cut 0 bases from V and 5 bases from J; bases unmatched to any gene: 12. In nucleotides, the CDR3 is TGCGCCAGCAGCCAAGATGAGCCGCTAGCGGGAGGTTTGGACAATGAGCAGTTCTTC. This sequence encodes CASSQDEPLAGGLDNEQFF.

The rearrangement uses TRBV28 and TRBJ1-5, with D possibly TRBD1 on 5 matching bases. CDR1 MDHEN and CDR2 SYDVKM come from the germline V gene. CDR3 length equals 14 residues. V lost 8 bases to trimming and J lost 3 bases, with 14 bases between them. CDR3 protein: CASGDRGDNQPQHF. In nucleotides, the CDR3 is TGTGCCAGCGGCGATCGGGGGGACAATCAGCCCCAGCATTTT.

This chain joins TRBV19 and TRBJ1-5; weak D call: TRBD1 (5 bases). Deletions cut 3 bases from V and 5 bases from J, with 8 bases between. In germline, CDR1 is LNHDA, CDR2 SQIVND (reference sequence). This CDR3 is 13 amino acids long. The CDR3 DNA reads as TGTGCCAGTAGTATGGTGGGGCATCAGCCCCAGCATTTT. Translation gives CASSMVGHQPQHF.

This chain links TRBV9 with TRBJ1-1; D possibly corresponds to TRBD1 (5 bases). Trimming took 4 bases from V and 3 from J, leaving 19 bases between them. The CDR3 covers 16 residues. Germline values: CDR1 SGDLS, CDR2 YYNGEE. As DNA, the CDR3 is TGTGCCAGCAGCTTGCTCCCGGGACTCGGGCACACTGAAGCTTTCTTT. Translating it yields CASSLLPGLGHTEAFF. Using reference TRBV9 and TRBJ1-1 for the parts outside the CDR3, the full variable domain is DSGVTQTPKHLITATGQRVTLRCSPRSGDLSVYWYQQSLDQGLQFLIQYYNGEERAKGNILERFSAQQFPDLHSELNLSSLELGDSALYFCASSLLPGLGHTEAFFGQGTRLTVV.

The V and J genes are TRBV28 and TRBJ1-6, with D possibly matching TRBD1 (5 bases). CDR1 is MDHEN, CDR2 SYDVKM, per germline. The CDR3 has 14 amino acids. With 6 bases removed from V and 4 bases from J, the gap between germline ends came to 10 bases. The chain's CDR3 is CASSYGGYNSPLHF. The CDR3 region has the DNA TGTGCCAGCAGCTACGGGGGGTATAATTCACCCCTCCACTTT.

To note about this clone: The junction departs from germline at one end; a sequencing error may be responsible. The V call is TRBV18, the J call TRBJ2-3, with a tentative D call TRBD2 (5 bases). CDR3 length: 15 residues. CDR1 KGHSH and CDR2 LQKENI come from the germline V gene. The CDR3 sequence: CASSPRGLPTDTQYF. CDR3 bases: TGTGCCAGCTCTCCACGAGGACTCCCCACAGATACGCAGTATTTT. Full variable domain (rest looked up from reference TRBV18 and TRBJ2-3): NAGVMQNPRHLVRRRGQEARLRCSPMKGHSHVYWYRQLPEEGLKFMVYLQKENIIDESGMPKERFSAEFPKEGPSILRIQQVVRGDSAAYFCASSPRGLPTDTQYFGPGTRLTVL.

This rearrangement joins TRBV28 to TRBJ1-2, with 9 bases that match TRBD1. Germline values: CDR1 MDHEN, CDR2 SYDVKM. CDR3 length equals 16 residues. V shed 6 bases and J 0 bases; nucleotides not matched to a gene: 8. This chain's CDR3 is CASSPDRGRANYGYTF. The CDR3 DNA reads TGTGCCAGCAGCCCGGACAGGGGACGAGCTAACTATGGCTACACCTTC.

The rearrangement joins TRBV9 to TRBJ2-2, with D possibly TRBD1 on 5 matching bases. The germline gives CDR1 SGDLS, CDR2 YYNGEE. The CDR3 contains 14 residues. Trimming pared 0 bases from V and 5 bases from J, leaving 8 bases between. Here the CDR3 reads CASSVEGATGELFF. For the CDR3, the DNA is TGTGCCAGCAGCGTAGAAGGGGCAACCGGGGAGCTGTTTTTT.

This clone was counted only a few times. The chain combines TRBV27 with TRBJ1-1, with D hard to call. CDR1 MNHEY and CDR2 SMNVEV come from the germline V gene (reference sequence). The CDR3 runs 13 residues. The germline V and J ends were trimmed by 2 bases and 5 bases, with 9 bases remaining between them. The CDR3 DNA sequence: TGTGCCAGCAGTTTAACCCGGGGTACTGAAGCTTTCTTT. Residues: CASSLTRGTEAFF.

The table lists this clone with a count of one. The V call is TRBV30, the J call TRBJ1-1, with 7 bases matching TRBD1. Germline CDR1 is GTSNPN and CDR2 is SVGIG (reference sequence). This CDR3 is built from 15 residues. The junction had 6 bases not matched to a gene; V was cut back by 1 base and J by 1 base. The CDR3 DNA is TGTGCCTGGAGTGGCTCCTCAGGGGGGAACACTGAAGCTTTCTTT. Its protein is CAWSGSSGGNTEAFF.